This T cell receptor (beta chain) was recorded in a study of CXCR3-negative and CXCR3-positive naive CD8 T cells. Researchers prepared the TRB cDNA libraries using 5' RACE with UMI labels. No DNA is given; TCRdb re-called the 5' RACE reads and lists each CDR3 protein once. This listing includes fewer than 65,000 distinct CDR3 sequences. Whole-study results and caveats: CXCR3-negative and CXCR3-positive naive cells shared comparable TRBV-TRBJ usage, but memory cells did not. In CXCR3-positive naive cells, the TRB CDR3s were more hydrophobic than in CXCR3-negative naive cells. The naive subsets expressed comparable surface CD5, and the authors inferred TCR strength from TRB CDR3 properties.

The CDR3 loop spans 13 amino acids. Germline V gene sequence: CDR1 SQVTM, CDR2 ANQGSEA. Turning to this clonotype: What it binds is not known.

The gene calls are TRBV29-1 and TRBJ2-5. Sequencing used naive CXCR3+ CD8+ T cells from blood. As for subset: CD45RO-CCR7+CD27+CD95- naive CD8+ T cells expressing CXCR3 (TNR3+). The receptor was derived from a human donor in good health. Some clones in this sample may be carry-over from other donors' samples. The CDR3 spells CSVDASIQETQYF. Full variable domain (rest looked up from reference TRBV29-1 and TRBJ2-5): SAVISQKPSRDICQRGTSLTIQCQVDSQVTMMFWYRQQPGQSLTLIATANQGSEATYESGFVIDKFPISRPNLTFSTLTVSNMSPEDSSIYLCSVDASIQETQYFGPGTRLLVL.